This paragraph covers one T cell receptor (beta chain) sequence. Its specificity is unknown. CDR1 and CDR2 (germline): SGHRS, YFSETQ. V gave up 1 base and J gave up 6 bases; unmatched junction bases: 6. The CDR3 is 15 residues long. Via MiXCR, TCRdb re-called the 5' RACE reads, giving one row per CDR3 protein. The sample yields about 150,000 distinct CDR3 sequences, around a third seen once. These data originate in a study of T-cell memory formation after mild COVID-19. Study outcomes and limitations: Memory from before infection featured some responding clones, which suggests cross-reactive memory joined. CD4+ contracting clones lay mainly in CM and EM, CD8+ ones in EMRA. A second wave expanding day 15 to 37 was CD4+-biased; contracting clones were balanced.

This sequence originates from an adult woman who had mild COVID-19 (a few samples of this study predate the infection). Cell type and time point are not known. Sequenced sample: PBMCs or a T cell subset sorted from them (not recorded which). The rearrangement uses TRBV5-1 and TRBJ2-1, with 8 bases that match TRBD1. The CDR3 DNA follows: TGCGCCAGCAGCTTGACGACAGGGGTGGGCAATGAGCAGTTCTTC. Residues: CASSLTTGVGNEQFF.